Each of the 9 T cell receptor beta chains below was sequenced from the same sample in a study of blood T cell repertoires in COVID-19. Some clones are missing from TCRdb's copy, which holds only in-frame ones; the method was immunoSEQ multiplex PCR. The sample lists over 200,000 clones, more than 70% occurring once. Sequenced material: peripheral blood. These receptor sequences come from a woman aged 60-70 years with acute or convalescent COVID-19.

CDR3 protein: CASSQAGSSGNTIYF. The CDR3 DNA reads TGTGCCAGCAGCCAGGCCGGGAGCTCTGGAAACACCATATATTTT. V and J are TRBV3-1 (or the pseudogene TRBV3-2) and TRBJ1-3; D not certain. Trimming stripped 3 bases from V and 0 bases from J, with 9 bases between. Germline CDR1 is LGHDT and CDR2 is YNNKEL (reference sequence). The CDR3 is 15 residues long.

This clone was detected a few times. This rearrangement joins TRBV4-1 to TRBJ1-4; D is possibly TRBD1 (5 bases). The germline V gene has CDR1 MGHRA and CDR2 YSYEKL. The CDR3 covers 17 residues. The V end lost 3 bases, the J end lost 8 bases, and 22 bases lay between the germline ends. The CDR3 protein is CASSHIGLGVVEEKLFF. The CDR3, as DNA: TGCGCCAGCAGCCACATAGGGTTAGGGGTTGTGGAAGAAAAACTGTTTTTT.

This chain connects TRBV15 to TRBJ2-1; a weak D match, TRBD2 (6 bases). Germline lookup yields CDR1 LNHNV and CDR2 YYDKDF (reference sequence). V lost 1 base, J lost 7 bases, and 8 bases lay in between. The length of the CDR3 is 13 residues. The CDR3 here is CATSRGAGNEQFF. CDR3 nucleotide sequence: TGTGCCACCAGCAGAGGGGCGGGGAATGAGCAGTTCTTC.

The V call is TRBV11-2, the J call TRBJ2-3, with TRBD2 matching over 12 bases. The germline CDR1 and CDR2 sequences are SGHAT and FQNNGV. The CDR3 extends over 16 amino acids. V dropped 6 bases and J dropped 4; count of bases not matched to a gene: 8. The CDR3 spells CASSLAGGPFSDTQYF. The CDR3, as DNA: TGTGCCAGCAGTCTAGCGGGGGGGCCATTCTCAGATACGCAGTATTTT.

This clone was detected only once. The chain has TRBV5-1 and TRBJ1-4; TRBD1 matches at 10 bases. Germline V gives CDR1 SGHRS, CDR2 YFSETQ. The CDR3 sequence is 15 residues long. V shed 3 bases and J 6 bases; nucleotides not matched to a gene: 5. The CDR3 sequence is CASSWRGTGDEKLFF. In DNA, the CDR3 is TGCGCCAGCAGCTGGAGGGGGACAGGGGATGAAAAACTGTTTTTT.

This clone came up a few times. The genes are TRBV5-1 and TRBJ2-7; 8 bases line up with TRBD2. The CDR3 runs to 14 residues. Germline V gives CDR1 SGHRS, CDR2 YFSETQ. V shed 2 bases and J 2 bases; nucleotides not matched to a gene: 3. CDR3 DNA: TGCGCCAGCAGCTTCGTAGCGGGGACCTACGAGCAGTACTTC. Amino acids: CASSFVAGTYEQYF.

This rearrangement joins TRBV5-1 to TRBJ1-1; 7 bases line up with TRBD1. V shed 3 bases, J shed 4 bases, and the junction held 9 bases outside the gene matches. CDR3 length: 15 amino acids. Germline V gene lookup returns CDR1 SGHRS and CDR2 YFSETQ. The CDR3 sequence is CASSSGQNQRTEAFF. For the CDR3, the DNA is TGCGCCAGCAGCTCGGGACAGAACCAACGCACTGAAGCTTTCTTT.

The chain is built from TRBV11-2 and TRBJ1-4; D is unclear. The CDR3 has 14 amino acids. V lost 1 base to trimming and J lost 8 bases, with 11 bases between them. Per germline, CDR1 SGHAT and CDR2 FQNNGV. In DNA form, the CDR3 reads TGTGCCAGCAGCTTAGGGTCGGGTGGGGAAAAACTGTTTTTT. Translation: CASSLGSGGEKLFF.

This clone was picked up a small number of times. The chain uses TRBV7-2 and TRBJ1-1, with D perhaps matching TRBD1 (6 bases). The CDR3 loop spans 14 amino acids. Germline lookup yields CDR1 SGHTA and CDR2 FQGNSA. Trimming took 4 bases from V and 4 from J, leaving 13 bases between them. DNA for the CDR3: TGTGCCAGCAGCTCCGACGCAGGGGTCACTGAAGCTTTCTTT. Translated: CASSSDAGVTEAFF.